Below are 30 T cell receptor beta chains sequenced from a single sample in a study of OX40 agonist ivuxolimab in advanced cancers. The repertoire was sequenced with immunoSEQ multiplex PCR; TCRdb's copy has only in-frame clones and lacks some. The sample carries some 50,000 clones, 81% recorded once. The material sequenced was CD4+ or CD8+ T cells sorted from blood, taken in a trial of the OX40 agonist ivuxolimab. The receptor set was obtained from an adult with an advanced solid tumor such as melanoma, head and neck, liver or kidney cancer.

The chain uses TRBV27 and TRBJ1-1; 9 positions agree with TRBD1. The germline gives CDR1 MNHEY, CDR2 SMNVEV (reference sequence). V trimming: 3 bases; J trimming: 7 bases; junction bases outside the gene matches: 3. There are 13 residues in the CDR3. CDR3: CASSFGQGLEAFF. The CDR3 DNA reads TGTGCCAGCAGTTTCGGACAGGGGCTTGAAGCTTTCTTT.

This clone has a single count. J is TRBJ2-3 and V is TRBV28; 10 nucleotides line up with TRBD1. V was clipped by 5 bases and J by 0 bases; unmatched bases: 14. The germline gives CDR1 MDHEN, CDR2 SYDVKM. The CDR3 spans 19 residues. The CDR3: CASSGEGQGIPFSTDTQYF. CDR3 in DNA: TGTGCCAGCAGTGGGGAGGGACAGGGGATTCCTTTTAGCACAGATACGCAGTATTTT.

V usage is TRBV29-1 and J usage is TRBJ1-2; no clear D gene. Germline-derived CDR1 and CDR2 are SQVTM and ANQGSEA. The CDR3 runs 12 residues. The V end lost 0 bases, the J end lost 6 bases, and 8 bases lay between the germline ends. The CDR3 DNA is TGCAGCGTTGAAGATCCCCCCCATGGCTACACCTTC. Translation: CSVEDPPHGYTF.

This clone has a single count. V is TRBV5-1 and J is TRBJ2-1; 13 bases agree with TRBD2. J gave up 7 bases and V 4 bases, and 5 bases lay outside the gene matches. Germline V gene data show CDR1 as SGHRS and CDR2 as YFSETQ. The CDR3 length is 15 residues. The DNA for the CDR3 is TGCGCCAGCAGCATTGGACTAGCGGGAGAGAATGAGCAGTTCTTC. Translation gives CASSIGLAGENEQFF.

This clone was found a few times. This chain uses TRBV6-5 with TRBJ2-1; maybe TRBD2 (5 bases). Germline V gene sequence: CDR1 MNHEY, CDR2 SVGAGI. V was pared by 3 bases and J by 2 bases, with 11 bases between. This CDR3 comprises 15 residues. The CDR3 bases are TGTGCCAGCAGTTATGGTCTAGCTGCCTACAATGAGCAGTTCTTC. Protein product: CASSYGLAAYNEQFF.

The rearrangement links TRBV6-6 to TRBJ2-2, with TRBD1 matching 8 bases. The CDR3 has 15 residues. V trimming: 6 bases; J trimming: 6 bases; junction bases outside the gene matches: 9. Germline CDR1 MNHNY, CDR2 SVGAGI (reference sequence). The CDR3 DNA follows: TGTGCCAGCAGCTCGAATCAGGGGGCGGCCGGGGAGCTGTTTTTT. Its translation is CASSSNQGAAGELFF.

This clone was observed a few times. This chain joins TRBV28 and TRBJ2-1; TRBD2 matches 7 bases. After removal of 3 bases from V and 13 bases from J, the junction contained 21 bases not matched to a gene. Germline loops: CDR1 MDHEN, CDR2 SYDVKM. CDR3 size: 17 residues. CDR3 DNA sequence: TGTGCCAGCAGTTTGGTCTTAAGCCTAGCGGAGATAGATTTACAGTTCTTC. Translating gives CASSLVLSLAEIDLQFF.

The chain links TRBV19 to TRBJ1-2, with D perhaps matching TRBD1 (5 bases). Trimming stripped 5 bases from V and 4 bases from J, with 17 bases between. The CDR3 totals 15 residues. Germline CDR1 LNHDA, CDR2 SQIVND (reference sequence). CDR3 sequence (DNA): TGTGCCAGTAGTCTGGGGACCTCTAAAATCTATGGCTACACCTTC. Protein product: CASSLGTSKIYGYTF.

CDR3 residues: CASSQERFSYEQYV. CDR3 in DNA: TGCGCCAGCAGCCAAGAAAGATTTTCCTACGAGCAGTACGTC. The chain is built from TRBV4-1 and TRBJ2-7, with no clear D. The germline V gene has CDR1 MGHRA and CDR2 YSYEKL. The length of the CDR3 is 14 residues. V was cut by 0 bases and J by 1 base, with 7 bases left in between.

CDR3 protein: CASSYSFGLSDTEAFF. The CDR3, as DNA: TGTGCCAGCAGTTACTCGTTTGGGCTTTCCGACACTGAAGCTTTCTTT. The rearrangement uses TRBV6-5 and TRBJ1-1; no firm D call. CDR1 and CDR2 from the germline V gene are MNHEY and SVGAGI. V lost 0 bases to trimming and J lost 3 bases, with 14 bases between them. This CDR3 contains 16 residues.

This sequence joins TRBV27 and TRBJ2-7; possibly TRBD1 or TRBD2 for D (5 bases each). Trimming took off 5 bases at V and 1 base at J, with 12 bases between the two ends. There are 14 residues in the CDR3. CDR1 and CDR2 (germline): MNHEY, SMNVEV (reference sequence). For the CDR3, the DNA is TGTGCCAGCAGTCCCCGGGACGGATCCTACGAGCAGTACGTC. It codes for CASSPRDGSYEQYV.

The chain combines TRBV7-9 with TRBJ2-7; 11 bases align to TRBD2. V trimming: 5 bases; J trimming: 3 bases; junction bases outside the gene matches: 6. Germline V gene lookup returns CDR1 SEHNR and CDR2 FQNEAQ (reference sequence). The CDR3 has 15 residues. The CDR3 spells CASSPVGLADYEQYF. Written as DNA, the CDR3 is TGTGCCAGCAGCCCTGTGGGACTAGCGGACTACGAGCAGTACTTC.

The chain couples TRBV29-1 to TRBJ2-1, with TRBD2 matching over 10 bases. Germline lookup yields CDR1 SQVTM and CDR2 ANQGSEA. V was clipped by 6 bases and J by 9 bases; unmatched bases: 5. This CDR3 has 12 residues. The CDR3 reads CSVRLAGFEQFF. CDR3 nucleotides: TGCAGCGTCCGACTAGCGGGTTTTGAGCAGTTCTTC.

The chain combines TRBV15 with TRBJ1-5, with D hard to call. The CDR3 extends over 17 amino acids. Trimming took off 0 bases at V and 4 bases at J, with 16 bases between the two ends. The germline V gene has CDR1 LNHNV and CDR2 YYDKDF (reference sequence). CDR3 sequence reads: CATSRDGRAGWNQPQHF. DNA for the CDR3: TGTGCCACCAGCAGAGATGGAAGGGCGGGGTGGAATCAGCCCCAGCATTTT.

The genes are TRBV7-9 and TRBJ2-3, with D perhaps TRBD2 (6 bases). Germline values: CDR1 SEHNR, CDR2 FQNEAQ (reference sequence). The V gene lost 0 bases and the J gene lost 6 bases, with 13 bases spanning the gap. The CDR3 is 15 residues long. CDR3 coding DNA: TGTGCCAGCAGCTTAGCGCAGTGGGGGGAGGATACGCAGTATTTT. This gives the protein CASSLAQWGEDTQYF. Full variable domain (missing parts from reference TRBV7-9 and TRBJ2-3): DTGVSQNPRHKITKRGQNVTFRCDPISEHNRLYWYRQTLGQGPEFLTYFQNEAQLEKSRLLSDRFSAERPKGSFSTLEIQRTEQGDSAMYLCASSLAQWGEDTQYFGPGTRLTVL.

In DNA, the CDR3 is TGCGCCAGCAGCCAAGATCGCTTCTACAATGAGCAGTTCTTC. It encodes CASSQDRFYNEQFF. The chain employs TRBV4-3 and TRBJ2-1; D is undetermined. Germline lookup yields CDR1 LGHNA and CDR2 YSLEER. V lost 0 bases and J 3 bases, leaving 6 bases between the germline ends. This CDR3 has 14 residues.

The chain uses TRBV5-5 and TRBJ2-7; 7 bases align to TRBD1. Germline-derived CDR1 and CDR2 are SGHKS and YYEKEE (reference sequence). This CDR3 is built from 13 residues. Trimming cost V 0 bases and J 6 bases; bases outside gene matches: 3. For the CDR3, the DNA is TGTGCCAGCAGCTTGGGGGCAGGGGGCGAGCAGTACGTC. This encodes CASSLGAGGEQYV.

V is TRBV9 and J is TRBJ2-1; no firm D call. Germline V lookup: CDR1 SGDLS, CDR2 YYNGEE. V lost 1 base to trimming and J lost 1 base, with 0 bases between them. This CDR3 has 12 residues. For the CDR3, the DNA is TGTGCCAGCAGCGTATCCTACAATGAGCAGTTCTTC. Encoded protein: CASSVSYNEQFF.

The J gene is TRBJ1-3, the V gene TRBV6-5, with D uncertain. This CDR3 is built from 13 residues. The germline gives CDR1 MNHEY, CDR2 SVGAGI. V dropped 0 bases and J dropped 3 bases, with 3 bases sitting between them. CDR3 loop: CASSYSNGNTIYF. The CDR3 DNA is TGTGCCAGCAGTTACTCGAATGGAAACACCATATATTTT.

This chain joins TRBV7-8 and TRBJ2-3; D gene unclear. The CDR3 extends over 13 amino acids. Germline assignment: CDR1 SGHVS and CDR2 FQNEAQ. V lost 4 bases and J lost 2, with 7 bases in between. In DNA, the CDR3 is TGTGCCAGCAGCTCGGTAGACACAGATACGCAGTATTTT. This translates into CASSSVDTDTQYF.

The CDR3 spells CASRVSSSGNTIYF. For the CDR3, the DNA is TGTGCCAGCAGAGTCTCTAGCTCTGGAAACACCATATATTTT. This chain uses TRBV6-5 with TRBJ1-3; no clear D. CDR1 and CDR2 (germline): MNHEY, SVGAGI. The CDR3 spans 14 residues. V was pared by 6 bases and J by 0 bases, with 9 bases between.

This sequence joins TRBV28 and TRBJ1-4; D not certain. This CDR3 has 14 amino acids. Trimming cost V 1 base and J 4 bases, with 7 bases left between them. Germline CDR1 MDHEN, CDR2 SYDVKM. CDR3: CASSLLKYNEKLFF. The CDR3 DNA sequence: TGTGCCAGCAGTTTATTGAAATATAATGAAAAACTGTTTTTT.

This chain uses TRBV6-6 with TRBJ2-7, with a tentative D call TRBD1 (6 bases). The V end lost 0 bases, the J end lost 2 bases, and 11 bases lay between the germline ends. The CDR3 totals 15 residues. Germline V lookup: CDR1 MNHNY, CDR2 SVGAGI (reference sequence). CDR3 nucleotides: TGTGCCAGCAGTTACTCGATTGGACAGACCTACGAGCAGTACTTC. Its translation is CASSYSIGQTYEQYF.

The V call is TRBV29-1, the J call TRBJ2-2; D not resolved. This CDR3 spans 13 amino acids. The germline gives CDR1 SQVTM, CDR2 ANQGSEA. V was trimmed by 4 bases and J by 0 bases, leaving 6 bases between them. The CDR3 here is CSVVGPNTGELFF. Here the CDR3 DNA reads TGCAGCGTTGTAGGTCCGAACACCGGGGAGCTGTTTTTT.

The J gene is TRBJ2-5, the V gene TRBV4-1, with D perhaps matching TRBD1 (6 bases). Per germline, CDR1 MGHRA and CDR2 YSYEKL. The CDR3 has 17 residues. Trimming pared 2 bases from V and 5 bases from J, leaving 21 bases between. CDR3 amino acids: CASSQMTSGQVIETQYF. The CDR3 DNA follows: TGCGCCAGCAGCCAAATGACATCGGGACAAGTGATTGAGACCCAGTACTTC.

The chain carries TRBV27 and TRBJ1-1, with a weak D call TRBD1 (5 bases). Germline V gene lookup returns CDR1 MNHEY and CDR2 SMNVEV (reference sequence). V was pared by 4 bases and J by 7 bases, with 10 bases between. The CDR3 totals 12 residues. CDR3 in DNA: TGTGCCAGCAGTTCCTCGGGGGGTGAAGCTTTCTTT. It yields the protein CASSSSGGEAFF.

The V gene is TRBV2, the J gene TRBJ2-3; the D is unclear. The CDR3 runs to 14 residues. Germline loops: CDR1 SNHLY, CDR2 FYNNEI. With 0 bases removed from V and 4 bases from J, the gap between germline ends came to 8 bases. CDR3 in amino acids: CASSEAIGADTQYF. CDR3 sequence (DNA): TGTGCCAGCAGTGAAGCTATTGGGGCAGATACGCAGTATTTT.

This chain connects TRBV6-5 to TRBJ2-7; maybe TRBD2 (5 bases). This CDR3 has 12 residues. The germline CDR1 and CDR2 sequences are MNHEY and SVGAGI. V dropped 5 bases and J dropped 6 bases, with 11 bases sitting between them. CDR3: CASSASGIEQYF. CDR3 coding DNA: TGTGCCAGCAGTGCGTCGGGGATCGAGCAGTACTTC.

The genes are TRBV27 and TRBJ2-1; unclear D gene. Germline V gives CDR1 MNHEY, CDR2 SMNVEV (reference sequence). The CDR3 loop spans 13 amino acids. V dropped 10 bases and J dropped 7 bases, with 17 bases sitting between them. This CDR3 is CATTWGILNEQFF. As DNA, the CDR3 is TGTGCCACCACCTGGGGAATATTGAATGAGCAGTTCTTC.

The genes are TRBV19 and TRBJ1-1; D remains unclear. Germline assignment: CDR1 LNHDA and CDR2 SQIVND (reference sequence). The CDR3 is made up of 13 amino acids. With 5 bases removed from V and 3 bases from J, the gap between germline ends came to 10 bases. The DNA for the CDR3 is TGTGCCAGTAGTTGGGGAAGGGACACTGAAGCTTTCTTT. Protein sequence: CASSWGRDTEAFF.